This T cell receptor (beta chain) was recorded in a study of radiation and T cells in renal cell carcinoma. Findings of the study overall: Pretreatment tumor biopsies were lacking, so baseline clonotypes are unknown.

Time point given: blood 4 weeks post-SBRT, at nephrectomy. As to treatment: 15 Gy SBRT to primary tumor, nephrectomy 4 weeks later. Nephrectomy followed 15 Gy stereotactic body radiation by 4 weeks. After SBRT, blood was collected at 2 and 4 weeks, plus baseline. Clear cell pathology was present in this patient's renal cell carcinoma. About this clone itself: What it binds is unknown.

Trimming pared 2 bases from V and 1 base from J, leaving 7 bases between. CDR3 length equals 14 residues. CDR1 is LNHDA and CDR2 is SQIVND in the germline V gene (reference sequence). Sequenced by immunoSEQ multiplex PCR; TCRdb stores in-frame clones only, minus some. The sample lists over 120,000 clones, about 88% seen once, with 15% to 20% in the top ten. The input for sequencing was blood, taken from a patient whose treatment included radiotherapy and nephrectomy. The source is a woman aged 45 to 65 with renal cell carcinoma. The J gene is TRBJ2-3, the V gene TRBV19; no reliable D call. CDR3 coding DNA: TGTGCCAGTAGTATAAAGGAAGGCACAGATACGCAGTATTTT. Translated: CASSIKEGTDTQYF.